This entry lists 9 T cell receptor beta chains sequenced from one sample in a study of T cell clusters in autoimmune cytopenias. Multiplex touch-down PCR amplified TRB using TRB-A and TRB-B pools in one tube. TCRdb re-called the multiplex PCR reads and catalogs CDR3 proteins one per entry, DNA excluded. This sample's clone table lists 12,000 or so distinct CDR3 sequences. Roughly 40,000 genome equivalents of blood DNA were amplified for TRB. Sequencing was done on a sample of peripheral blood. The receptor source for this set is a human donor with an autoimmune cytopenia or autoimmune hepatitis (not recorded which).

This clonotype is classed as medium-sized by frequency. V is TRBV15 and J is TRBJ2-5; lacking DNA, the TRBD1 call made by TCRdb goes unchecked. Germline V lookup: CDR1 LNHNV, CDR2 YYDKDF (reference sequence). There are 13 residues in the CDR3. The CDR3 loop is CATSIRVRETQYF.

This clonotype is labeled medium-sized based on frequency. The chain uses TRBV5-4 and TRBJ2-5; TCRdb designates TRBD2, a call that cannot be tested without DNA. The length of the CDR3 is 17 residues. Germline V CDR1 and CDR2: SGHNT, YYREEE (reference sequence). The chain's CDR3 is CASSPGIAGTYGETQYF.

The chain joins TRBV27 to TRBJ1-1; the D call of TRBD1 rests on TCRdb alone, since no DNA is present to check it. CDR1 is MNHEY, CDR2 SMNVEV, per germline (reference sequence). The CDR3 extends over 16 amino acids. The CDR3 spells CASSFSRTGRATEAFF.

The rearrangement links TRBV6-1 to TRBJ1-2; TCRdb names TRBD1, which stays unverified in the absence of DNA. The CDR3 runs 16 residues. Germline V gene data show CDR1 as MNHNS and CDR2 as SASEGT. The CDR3 reads CASTVGATGTMRGYTF.

The chain joins TRBV7-9 to TRBJ2-6; no DNA is available, so the TRBD1 call from TCRdb remains unchecked. CDR1 and CDR2 from the germline V gene are SEHNR and FQNEAQ (reference sequence). The CDR3 has 15 amino acids. The CDR3 loop is CASRHRGPGANVLTF.

The V and J genes are TRBV6-5 and TRBJ2-2; without DNA, the TCRdb call of TRBD1 cannot be checked. The CDR3 has 15 residues. CDR1 is MNHEY and CDR2 is SVGAGI in the germline V gene. CDR3 amino acids: CASSYRGGHTGELFF.

The rearrangement links TRBV11-1 to TRBJ1-1; TCRdb picks TRBD1, but there is no DNA to check that call. Germline V lookup: CDR1 SGHAT, CDR2 FQDESV (reference sequence). The CDR3 has 14 residues. The CDR3 protein is CASSPRDRYTEAFF.

This clonotype is labeled medium-sized (0.01 to 0.1%) based on frequency. This CDR3 reads CSVVAGAGDEQFF. The chain has TRBV29-1 and TRBJ2-1; as DNA is missing, the TRBD2 call by TCRdb cannot be tested. CDR1 SQVTM and CDR2 ANQGSEA come from the germline V gene. This CDR3 has 13 residues.

The chain employs TRBV24-1 and TRBJ2-1; no DNA is available, so the TRBD2 call from TCRdb remains unchecked. The CDR3 covers 15 residues. Germline V CDR1 and CDR2: KGHDR, SFDVKD. CDR3 in amino acids: CATSDQRLEWDEQFF.